This T cell receptor beta chain was captured by sequencing in a study of T-cell memory formation after mild COVID-19. On the study more broadly: TCR clusters were mostly confined to one donor each.

There are a few counts of this clonotype. Researchers used 5'RACE with constant-segment primers to make TCR alpha and TCR beta cDNA libraries that carry sample barcodes and UMIs. TCRdb used MiXCR to reprocess the 5' RACE reads, holding one entry per CDR3 protein. Seen here are roughly 550,000 distinct CDR3 sequences, 20% observed once, and the top ten hold roughly an eighth. The sequence was collected from an adult woman who had mild COVID-19 (a few samples of this study predate the infection). Cell type and time point are not known. Material for sequencing was PBMCs or a T cell subset sorted from them (not recorded which).

The CDR3 DNA reads as TGTGCCAGCGCAGGGAGCTCCTACAATGAGCAGTTCTTC. Translation gives CASAGSSYNEQFF. This rearrangement joins TRBV12-3 or TRBV12-4 to TRBJ2-1; D may match TRBD1 or TRBD2 (5 bases each). This CDR3 is 13 amino acids long. V was pared by 8 bases and J by 0 bases, with 8 bases between.